Here is one T cell receptor (beta chain) with its context. The source of the sample is a study of control samples from healthy donors and cancer patients. Method: immunoSEQ multiplex PCR; TCRdb's copy keeps in-frame clones and lacks some. The sample has about 45,000 clones, approximately 90% seen once. The sequencing sample was made of PBMCs. This clonotype was obtained from a woman between 35 and 50 years old with head and neck cancer.

As DNA, the CDR3 is TGTGCTTCACAGGGGACACGGGAAGAGACCCAGTACTTC. Protein sequence: CASQGTREETQYF. The chain links TRBV2 to TRBJ2-5; 7 bases line up with TRBD1. The germline CDR1 and CDR2 sequences are SNHLY and FYNNEI. This CDR3 contains 13 residues.